One and the same sample provided the 23 T cell receptor beta chains below, sequenced in a study of regulatory T cells in long-lasting Graves disease. Time point denoted: newly diagnosed GD, antithyroid drugs for less than 3 months. The authors made the TCR library using RNA they extracted from PBMCs. Assembly of TCR beta libraries relied on iRepertoire HTBI primers together with Arm-PCR of CDR3 regions. From the multiplex PCR reads, TCRdb called clonotypes with MiXCR, one entry per CDR3 protein. The data show about 610,000 distinct CDR3 sequences, 16% seen once. The sample also formed part of further work on T cells in Graves' hyperthyroidism and ophthalmopathy.

The source material was peripheral blood mononuclear cells (PBMCs), sampled at new diagnosis, from a patient treated with antithyroid drugs. These receptors all come from a man between 18 and 29 years old with Graves disease.

On this clonotype: This could be a read error, since a much larger clone is one nucleotide away. The CDR3, as DNA: TGTGCCAGCAGCCAGCGGACAGTTCTTTATGACTACACCTTC. This codes for CASSQRTVLYDYTF. The chain carries TRBV11-2 and TRBJ1-2; possibly TRBD1 for D (6 bases). The CDR3 has 14 residues. Germline V gene data show CDR1 as SGHAT and CDR2 as FQNNGV.

This clonotype was recorded at least ten times. The chain combines TRBV12-3 or TRBV12-4 with TRBJ2-3; TRBD1 matches 7 bases. There are 17 residues in the CDR3. V trimming: 6 bases; J trimming: 2 bases; junction bases outside the gene matches: 14. CDR3 bases: TGTGCCAGCAGGGGGACAACCTGGACAGGCGTCACAGATACGCAGTATTTT. Protein product: CASRGTTWTGVTDTQYF.

This clonotype showed up just a few times. The chain uses TRBV5-1 and TRBJ2-3; D call uncertain. Germline loops: CDR1 SGHRS, CDR2 YFSETQ. The V gene lost 5 bases and the J gene lost 4 bases, with 17 bases spanning the gap. The CDR3 spans 15 residues. This chain's CDR3 is CASRPMASVADTQYF. The CDR3 DNA is TGCGCCAGCAGACCTATGGCTAGTGTCGCAGATACGCAGTATTTT.

This clonotype was picked up many times. V and J are TRBV28 and TRBJ1-1, with TRBD1 as a possible D gene (5 bases). Trimming shortened V by 3 bases and J by 1 base, and 15 bases separated the two germline ends. The CDR3 has 16 amino acids. The germline V gene encodes CDR1 MDHEN and CDR2 SYDVKM. The CDR3 bases are TGTGCCAGCAGTTTTCGCTGGGGCCGAGGGAACACTGAAGCTTTCTTT. This encodes CASSFRWGRGNTEAFF.

This clonotype was picked up many times. This chain connects TRBV12-3 or TRBV12-4 to TRBJ1-5; maybe TRBD1 (5 bases). V shed 7 bases and J shed 1 base, with 14 bases lying between them. This CDR3 is built from 15 residues. The CDR3 spells CASNKDGGSNQPQHF. The CDR3 DNA is TGTGCCAGCAACAAGGACGGGGGGAGCAATCAGCCCCAGCATTTT.

This clonotype was counted many times. The V and J genes are TRBV20-1 and TRBJ2-3; D may be TRBD2 (6 bases). This CDR3 comprises 13 residues. V was shortened by 4 bases and J by 1 base, with 9 bases between the two germline ends. Germline V gene data show CDR1 as DFQATT and CDR2 as SNEGSKA (reference sequence). The CDR3 sequence is CSATKRGTDTQYF. The CDR3 DNA is TGCAGTGCTACCAAGCGGGGCACAGATACGCAGTATTTT.

This clonotype has more than one count but fewer than ten. One end of the junction fails to match germline, which may point to a read error. The rearrangement uses TRBV7-7 and TRBJ2-2; 14 bases are shared with TRBD2. The germline gives CDR1 SSHAT, CDR2 FNYEAQ (reference sequence). CDR3 length: 18 amino acids. In DNA form, the CDR3 reads TGTGCTAGCAGGGAGGGACTAGCGGGAGCTCGAGGTACCGGGGAGCTGTTTTTT. Translating it yields CASREGLAGARGTGELFF.

This clonotype was recorded at least ten times. This sequence joins TRBV27 and TRBJ2-1, with D maybe TRBD2 (6 bases). The CDR3 is made up of 15 amino acids. V was cut by 1 base and J by 1 base, with 8 bases left in between. Germline V lookup: CDR1 MNHEY, CDR2 SMNVEV (reference sequence). The CDR3 here is CASSLYAGSYNEQFF. For the CDR3, the DNA is TGTGCCAGCAGTTTATATGCGGGATCCTACAATGAGCAGTTCTTC.

The sample holds a few counts of this clonotype. The V gene is TRBV6-2 or TRBV6-3, the J gene TRBJ1-2, with D possibly matching TRBD1 (6 bases). V was cut by 5 bases and J by 4 bases, with 14 bases left in between. Looked up from germline, CDR1 is MNHEY and CDR2 is SVGEGT. The CDR3 loop spans 14 amino acids. The CDR3 nucleotides are TGTGCCAGCAGTGACCCCGGGACAATCTATGGCTACACCTTC. This codes for CASSDPGTIYGYTF.

In its sample, this clonotype was seen a few times. V is TRBV30 and J is TRBJ2-1, with D perhaps TRBD2 (6 bases). The V and J ends lost 7 bases and 3 bases respectively, with 13 bases between them. Germline CDR1 GTSNPN, CDR2 SVGIG (reference sequence). The CDR3 consists of 13 residues. The CDR3 loop reads CASKDYNYNEQFF. The CDR3 DNA follows: TGTGCCTCAAAGGACTACAACTACAATGAGCAGTTCTTC.

At least ten counts were recorded for this clonotype. CDR3 in amino acids: CASSLRVWERNTEAFF. CDR3 nucleotide sequence: TGTGCCAGCAGCCTCCGGGTCTGGGAGAGGAACACTGAAGCTTTCTTT. The genes are TRBV7-9 and TRBJ1-1; D is ambiguous. Germline assignment: CDR1 SEHNR and CDR2 FQNEAQ (reference sequence). Trimming left V 5 bases short and J 1 base short, with 17 bases between. The CDR3 sequence is 16 residues long.

This clonotype has at least ten counts. V usage is TRBV7-3 and J usage is TRBJ2-3; D call uncertain. Trimming cost V 2 bases and J 9 bases, with 15 bases left between them. Germline V lookup: CDR1 SGHTA, CDR2 FQGTGA. The CDR3 extends over 14 amino acids. The CDR3 spells CASSLGQEMGTQYF. The DNA for the CDR3 is TGTGCCAGCAGCTTAGGCCAGGAAATGGGGACGCAGTATTTT.

In this sample, this clonotype turned up many times. The chain combines TRBV5-1 with TRBJ1-1; 8 bases line up with TRBD1. The CDR3 runs 14 residues. Germline-derived CDR1 and CDR2 are SGHRS and YFSETQ. With V trimmed by 0 bases and J by 3 bases, 1 base remained unmatched. In DNA, the CDR3 is TGCGCCAGCAGCTTGGGGACAGGGTACACTGAAGCTTTCTTT. Residues: CASSLGTGYTEAFF.

This clonotype was observed at least ten times. The J gene is TRBJ2-4, the V gene TRBV29-1, with D tentatively TRBD1 (5 bases). Germline V gives CDR1 SQVTM, CDR2 ANQGSEA. V shed 4 bases and J shed 2 bases, with 15 bases lying between them. This CDR3 has 15 residues. As DNA, the CDR3 is TGCAGCGTTGGGTTGTCAGGACAATCCAAAAACATTCAGTACTTC. It is translated as CSVGLSGQSKNIQYF.

This clonotype was observed many times. The chain joins TRBV27 to TRBJ2-7, with D perhaps TRBD2 (7 bases). This CDR3 has 13 residues. Germline V gene data show CDR1 as MNHEY and CDR2 as SMNVEV (reference sequence). Trimming took 5 bases from V and 3 from J, leaving 11 bases between them. CDR3 amino acids: CASSTGGLYEQYF. The CDR3 coding sequence is TGTGCCAGCAGTACCGGGGGGCTCTACGAGCAGTACTTC.

This clonotype was seen repeatedly, ten times or more. The chain carries TRBV28 and TRBJ2-7, with a possible D match to TRBD1 (5 bases). Trimming removed 6 bases from V and 2 bases from J, with 17 bases in between. CDR3 size: 15 residues. Per germline, CDR1 MDHEN and CDR2 SYDVKM. CDR3 in DNA: TGTGCCAGCAGCCTCCGGCAGGGCTCTACCTACGAGCAGTACTTC. It encodes CASSLRQGSTYEQYF.

The J gene is TRBJ1-5, the V gene TRBV30, with 7 bases identical to TRBD1. Germline V CDR1 and CDR2: GTSNPN, SVGIG (reference sequence). This CDR3 is built from 14 residues. Trimming cost V 2 bases and J 5 bases; bases outside gene matches: 6. The CDR3 DNA reads TGTGCCTGGAGTTTACAGGGGCGTTATCAGCCCCAGCATTTT. The encoded protein is CAWSLQGRYQPQHF.

In its sample, this clonotype was seen many times. This sequence joins TRBV12-3 or TRBV12-4 and TRBJ2-7; TRBD1 agrees at 10 bases. V was clipped by 6 bases and J by 2 bases; unmatched bases: 4. The CDR3 has 14 residues. The CDR3 protein is CASSRQGAAYEQYF. In DNA, the CDR3 is TGTGCCAGCAGCCGACAGGGGGCCGCCTACGAGCAGTACTTC.

In its sample, this clonotype was seen a few times. The chain uses TRBV5-1 and TRBJ1-1; D unclear. The germline gives CDR1 SGHRS, CDR2 YFSETQ. Trimming cost V 1 base and J 1 base, with 5 bases left between them. The CDR3 runs 13 residues. The CDR3 spells CASSLNQNTEAFF. CDR3 DNA: TGCGCCAGCAGCTTGAACCAGAACACTGAAGCTTTCTTT.

The sample holds many counts of this clonotype. The genes are TRBV28 and TRBJ2-3; no clear D. This CDR3 is built from 13 residues. Trimming took off 8 bases at V and 0 bases at J, with 9 bases between the two ends. CDR1 is MDHEN and CDR2 is SYDVKM in the germline V gene. The CDR3 is CASRITSTDTQYF. CDR3 DNA: TGTGCCAGCCGGATCACAAGCACAGATACGCAGTATTTT. Drawing the rest from reference TRBV28 and TRBJ2-3, the complete variable domain is DVKVTQSSRYLVKRTGEKVFLECVQDMDHENMFWYRQDPGLGLRLIYFSYDVKMKEKGDIPEGYSVSREKKERFSLILESASTNQTSMYLCASRITSTDTQYFGPGTRLTVL.

This clonotype has ten or more counts. The chain couples TRBV5-1 to TRBJ2-7; a weak D match, TRBD1 (6 bases). Per the germline V gene, CDR1 is SGHRS and CDR2 is YFSETQ. This CDR3 comprises 14 residues. The V end was cut by 7 bases, the J end by 1 base, with 15 bases between. For the CDR3, the DNA is TGCGCCAGCCATGATCCACAGGGATCCTACGAGCAGTACTTC. It yields the protein CASHDPQGSYEQYF.

This clonotype came up many times. The chain combines TRBV28 with TRBJ2-1; D is unresolved. CDR1 and CDR2 (germline): MDHEN, SYDVKM. The V and J ends lost 5 bases and 4 bases respectively, with 6 bases between them. The CDR3 consists of 12 residues. This chain's CDR3 is CASSILYNEQFF. CDR3 coding DNA: TGTGCCAGCAGTATCCTGTACAATGAGCAGTTCTTC.

This clonotype was detected many times. The CDR3 protein is CASSPDAGGFNQPQHF. The CDR3 region has the DNA TGTGCCAGCAGCCCAGACGCGGGAGGATTCAATCAGCCCCAGCATTTT. V is TRBV7-2 and J is TRBJ1-5; D not certain. CDR1 and CDR2 from the germline V gene are SGHTA and FQGNSA. V was clipped by 5 bases and J by 3 bases, with 17 bases between them. The length of the CDR3 is 16 residues. Full variable domain (outside the CDR3, taken from reference TRBV7-2 and TRBJ1-5): GAGVSQSPSNKVTEKGKDVELRCDPISGHTALYWYRQSLGQGLEFLIYFQGNSAPDKSGLPSDRFSAERTGGSVSTLTIQRTQQEDSAVYLCASSPDAGGFNQPQHFGDGTRLSIL.